The 28 T cell receptor beta chains presented below share a single source sample, sequenced in a study of T cells in Graves' hyperthyroidism and ophthalmopathy. What was amplified from RNA transcripts were TCR beta CDR3 regions. The HTBI primer set was used in a first-round RT-PCR of the TCR CDR3. TCRdb fed the multiplex PCR reads into MiXCR, producing one record per CDR3 protein. The sample shows 550,000 to 600,000 distinct CDR3 sequences, approximately 15% of them seen only once. What was sequenced was blood. The receptors shown here come from a young woman with Graves' ophthalmopathy.

At least ten counts were recorded for this clonotype. The chain has TRBV30 and TRBJ2-1, with 7 bases matching TRBD1. The CDR3 length is 13 residues. The germline V gene has CDR1 GTSNPN and CDR2 SVGIG (reference sequence). Trimming took 3 bases from V and 12 from J; bases not matched to a gene: 11. The DNA of the CDR3 is TGTGCCTGGAGCCTAGGTGAGGGGGCCGTGCAGTTCTTC. Amino acids: CAWSLGEGAVQFF.

In this sample, this clonotype turned up many times. The genes are TRBV2 and TRBJ1-4; D might be TRBD1 (6 bases). With 8 bases removed from V and 7 bases from J, the gap between germline ends came to 23 bases. The CDR3 length is 16 residues. Germline loops: CDR1 SNHLY, CDR2 FYNNEI. CDR3 DNA: TGTGCCAGCTGTCCCCCACCGGACAGCCAGGGTGAAAAACTGTTTTTT. Encoded protein: CASCPPPDSQGEKLFF.

This clonotype was counted only a few times. A much larger clone differs by one base, so this may be a read error. This sequence joins TRBV7-9 and TRBJ2-7; TRBD2 is a possible D gene (6 bases). V was shortened by 9 bases and J by 9 bases, with 18 bases between the two germline ends. Germline values: CDR1 SEHNR, CDR2 FQNEAQ (reference sequence). The CDR3 is made up of 12 amino acids. In DNA form, the CDR3 reads TGTGCCAGTAGTATAGGAGGGCGCGGGCAGTACTTC. This encodes CASSIGGRGQYF.

This clonotype was seen repeatedly, ten times or more. The chain uses TRBV29-1 and TRBJ2-1, with 12 bases matching TRBD2. CDR1 and CDR2 (germline): SQVTM, ANQGSEA. V lost 7 bases, J lost 6 bases, and 4 bases stayed unmatched. The CDR3 has 13 amino acids. The CDR3, as DNA: TGCAGCGGCGGGACTAGCGGGCTCAATGAGCAGTTCTTC. It translates to CSGGTSGLNEQFF.

The J gene is TRBJ2-5, the V gene TRBV12-3 or TRBV12-4; 13 bases match TRBD2. The CDR3 is 17 amino acids. Trimming at V came to 5 bases and at J to 1 base, leaving 7 bases not matched to a gene. The CDR3: CASSLTGTSGAQETQYF. The CDR3, as DNA: TGTGCCAGCAGTCTCACCGGGACTAGCGGGGCCCAAGAGACCCAGTACTTC.

This clonotype came up many times. V and J are TRBV27 and TRBJ1-5; D might be TRBD1 (5 bases). CDR3 length equals 13 residues. Germline loops: CDR1 MNHEY, CDR2 SMNVEV (reference sequence). Trimming took off 3 bases at V and 5 bases at J, with 8 bases between the two ends. The CDR3 DNA follows: TGTGCCAGCAGTTTCCTAGGGGATCAGCCCCAGCATTTT. It yields the protein CASSFLGDQPQHF.

This clonotype was seen just once. CDR3 nucleotide sequence: TGTGCCAGCAGCTTGGTAGGAGAGGGGATGAATGAAAAACTGTTTTTT. Its translation: CASSLVGEGMNEKLFF. This sequence joins TRBV5-6 and TRBJ1-4; a weak D match, TRBD1 (5 bases). The CDR3 totals 16 residues. Deletions cut 0 bases from V and 5 bases from J, with 14 bases between. The germline CDR1 and CDR2 sequences are SGHDT and YYEEEE.

This clonotype appeared a few times. The CDR3 reads CASSFQGISEPQHF. CDR3 in DNA: TGCGCCAGCAGCTTCCAGGGGATCTCCGAGCCCCAGCATTTT. The chain couples TRBV5-1 to TRBJ1-5; the D gene is possibly TRBD1 (6 bases). V shed 2 bases and J shed 8 bases, with 14 bases lying between them. This CDR3 has 14 amino acids. CDR1 is SGHRS and CDR2 is YFSETQ in the germline V gene.

A few counts support this clonotype. A much larger clone is a single base away; this may be a read error. This chain joins TRBV29-1 and TRBJ2-3; D not resolved. Germline V lookup: CDR1 SQVTM, CDR2 ANQGSEA. This CDR3 is built from 13 residues. CDR3 in amino acids: CNVGVQLTDTQYF. DNA for the CDR3: TGCAACGTTGGGGTCCAACTCACAGATACGCAGTATTTT.

This clonotype was seen repeatedly, ten times or more. The V gene is TRBV6-2 or TRBV6-3, the J gene TRBJ2-7; 7 bases align to TRBD2. Losses at the gene ends were 7 bases for V and 0 bases for J; bases not matched to a gene: 15. The CDR3 has 17 amino acids. The germline V gene has CDR1 MNHEY and CDR2 SVGEGT. The CDR3 loop reads CASTHRVGPGGSYEQYF. The CDR3 DNA reads TGTGCCAGCACCCACCGGGTAGGGCCGGGGGGCTCCTACGAGCAGTACTTC.

This clonotype was observed many times. The chain carries TRBV28 and TRBJ2-6; 8 bases fit TRBD1. There are 16 residues in the CDR3. V was pared by 6 bases and J by 2 bases, with 6 bases of the junction left unmatched. Germline V gene lookup returns CDR1 MDHEN and CDR2 SYDVKM. The CDR3 DNA is TGTGCCAGCAGCCGACAGGGGTTCCCTGGGGCCAACGTCCTGACTTTC. Its translation: CASSRQGFPGANVLTF.

The table lists this clonotype with a few counts. This may arise from a read error, as a much more abundant clone is one base away. The genes are TRBV6-1 and TRBJ1-1; perhaps TRBD1 as D (5 bases). There are 15 residues in the CDR3. Germline V gives CDR1 MNHNS, CDR2 SASEGT. V was pared by 5 bases and J by 3 bases, with 16 bases between. The CDR3 region is CASSQGSKSDTEAFF. The CDR3 DNA reads TGTGCCAGCAGTCAGGGATCCAAGAGTGACACTGAAGCTTTCTTT.

With respect to this clonotype: One end of the junction does not line up with germline, which may come from a read error. The CDR3 coding sequence is TGTGCCTGCAGTTTAGGCAGGAGGTGGACCACTGAAGCTTTCTTT. The encoded protein is CACSLGRRWTTEAFF. The chain uses TRBV12-3 or TRBV12-4 and TRBJ1-1; D gene ambiguous. This CDR3 region has 15 residues.

This clonotype was seen many times. This chain joins TRBV2 and TRBJ1-5; D might be TRBD1 (5 bases). Germline CDR1 reads SNHLY; CDR2 reads FYNNEI. The CDR3 has 14 residues. The ends were cut back, 8 bases at V and 6 bases at J, with 17 bases in the middle. The CDR3 DNA sequence: TGTGCCAGCGCCTCTGCCCGAGGGACTCAGCCCCAGCATTTT. It translates to CASASARGTQPQHF. The full variable domain, completed using reference TRBV2 and TRBJ1-5, is EPEVTQTPSHQVTQMGQEVILRCVPISNHLYFYWYRQILGQKVEFLVSFYNNEISEKSEIFDDQFSVERPDGSNFTLKIRSTKLEDSAMYFCASASARGTQPQHFGDGTRLSIL.

In its sample, this clonotype was seen a few times. Given a much more abundant clone one base away, this may be a read error. The chain joins TRBV7-9 to TRBJ2-1; a weak D match, TRBD1 (6 bases). Germline CDR1 reads SEHNR; CDR2 reads FQNEAQ (reference sequence). The CDR3 sequence is 14 residues long. CDR3 DNA sequence: TGTGCCAGCACCTTAGGGGGTAGGGACAATGAGCAGTCCTTC. Translating gives CASTLGGRDNEQSF. Supplemented by reference TRBV7-9 and TRBJ2-1, the full variable domain reads DTGVSQNPRHKITKRGQNVTFRCDPISEHNRLYWYRQTLGQGPEFLTYFQNEAQLEKSRLLSDRFSAERPKGSFSTLEIQRTEQGDSAMYLCASTLGGRDNEQSFGPGTRLTVL.

This clonotype has ten or more counts. The chain is built from TRBV9 and TRBJ2-5, with 9 bases identical to TRBD1. The CDR3 totals 16 residues. V trimming: 4 bases; J trimming: 5 bases; junction bases outside the gene matches: 12. Germline V lookup: CDR1 SGDLS, CDR2 YYNGEE. The CDR3 spells CASSLTTGGEWETQYF. The CDR3 DNA reads as TGTGCCAGCAGCCTAACTACAGGGGGCGAGTGGGAGACCCAGTACTTC.

The table lists this clonotype with many counts. This chain uses TRBV6-1 with TRBJ2-7, with 7 bases that match TRBD1. This CDR3 contains 14 residues. After removal of 11 bases from V and 2 bases from J, the junction contained 12 bases not matched to a gene. From germline, CDR1 is MNHNS and CDR2 SASEGT. CDR3 sequence (DNA): TGTGCCTGCGAATCCGGGACAGCCGCCTACGAGCAGTACTTC. Protein product: CACESGTAAYEQYF.

The chain joins TRBV18 to TRBJ1-1; TRBD1 matches at 9 bases. Germline assignment: CDR1 KGHSH and CDR2 LQKENI. The CDR3 consists of 16 residues. V gave up 3 bases and J gave up 6 bases; unmatched junction bases: 11. The CDR3 sequence: CASSPEDRGSNSEAFF. CDR3 nucleotide sequence: TGTGCCAGCTCACCTGAGGACAGGGGATCTAACTCTGAAGCTTTCTTT.

This clonotype was found many times. The CDR3 nucleotides are TGCAGTGCCCTAGGTGGGAACAATCTAAGGGCCGGAAACACCATATATTTT. Encoded protein: CSALGGNNLRAGNTIYF. This chain uses TRBV20-1 with TRBJ1-3; D ambiguous. CDR1 is DFQATT, CDR2 SNEGSKA, per germline (reference sequence). The V end was cut by 6 bases, the J end by 4 bases, with 25 bases between. This CDR3 region has 17 residues.

This clonotype came up many times. The CDR3 nucleotides read TGTGCCAGCAGCATCCGTCGACTAGCGGGAGGGCAAAATACGCAGTATTTT. It yields the protein CASSIRRLAGGQNTQYF. This chain links TRBV7-2 with TRBJ2-3, with 14 bases identical to TRBD2. Germline trimming cut 5 bases from V and 7 bases from J; bases unmatched to any gene: 11. The germline V gene has CDR1 SGHTA and CDR2 FQGNSA. The CDR3 runs 17 residues.

There are many counts of this clonotype. CDR3 amino acids: CSARARSGSVNEQFF. The CDR3 DNA is TGCAGTGCTAGAGCTAGAAGCGGGAGTGTGAATGAGCAGTTCTTC. This chain uses TRBV20-1 with TRBJ2-1, with 8 nucleotides matching TRBD2. J gave up 7 bases and V 1 base, and 9 bases lay outside the gene matches. The CDR3 is 15 residues long. Germline V gene data show CDR1 as DFQATT and CDR2 as SNEGSKA (reference sequence).

This clonotype was counted ten times or more. An end of the junction differs from the germline gene, which may be a read error. The chain recombines TRBV12-3 or TRBV12-4 with TRBJ2-1, with 9 bases identical to TRBD2. The CDR3 contains 15 residues. The CDR3: CASSLAGTGYNEQFF. CDR3 DNA sequence: TGTGCCAGCAGTCTAGCGGGAACGGGCTACAATGAGCAGTTCTTC.

In its sample, this clonotype was seen many times. The rearrangement links TRBV12-3 or TRBV12-4 to TRBJ2-1, with 9 bases that match TRBD2. CDR3 length: 20 amino acids. The ends lost 8 bases at V and 4 bases at J; junction bases unmatched: 24. In nucleotides, the CDR3 is TGTGCCAGCCTACCCGGGCCCGCAGTAGCGGGAGTGGGGCTTTACAATGAGCAGTTCTTC. Amino acid sequence: CASLPGPAVAGVGLYNEQFF.

As for this clonotype: A read error is possible here, since a much larger clone lies one base away. The CDR3 sequence is CSAEQISNTGELVF. CDR3 nucleotides: TGCAGTGCCGAACAGATCTCGAACACCGGGGAGCTGGTTTTT. This sequence joins TRBV20-1 and TRBJ2-2; TRBD2 might be the D (5 bases). Germline V lookup: CDR1 DFQATT, CDR2 SNEGSKA (reference sequence). There are 14 residues in the CDR3.

Ten or more counts support this clonotype. The genes are TRBV20-1 and TRBJ2-2; possibly TRBD2 for D (6 bases). The V end was cut by 5 bases, the J end by 7 bases, with 17 bases between. Germline values: CDR1 DFQATT, CDR2 SNEGSKA (reference sequence). CDR3 length equals 14 residues. The CDR3 nucleotides are TGCAGTGCTCACCTTGCGGGGCGCGGCGGGGAGCTGTTTTTT. It encodes CSAHLAGRGGELFF.

V and J are TRBV9 and TRBJ2-1; 7 nucleotides agree with TRBD2. The CDR3 covers 18 residues. The V gene end was trimmed by 0 bases and the J gene end by 4 bases; junction bases not matched to a gene: 13. The germline gives CDR1 SGDLS, CDR2 YYNGEE. In DNA form, the CDR3 reads TGTGCCAGCAGCGTAGAGCCAGCGGGACTTATTGGTTACAATGAGCAGTTCTTC. This encodes CASSVEPAGLIGYNEQFF. Together with reference TRBV9 and TRBJ2-1, the CDR3 gives the full variable domain: DSGVTQTPKHLITATGQRVTLRCSPRSGDLSVYWYQQSLDQGLQFLIQYYNGEERAKGNILERFSAQQFPDLHSELNLSSLELGDSALYFCASSVEPAGLIGYNEQFFGPGTRLTVL.

This clonotype was observed at least ten times. The CDR3 reads CSASGRVTYNEQFF. The CDR3 bases are TGCAGCGCTAGCGGGAGAGTGACCTACAATGAGCAGTTCTTC. V and J are TRBV29-1 and TRBJ2-1; 10 bases map to TRBD2. Trimming removed 7 bases from V and 2 bases from J; junction bases left unmatched: 5. This CDR3 contains 14 residues. Germline loops: CDR1 SQVTM, CDR2 ANQGSEA.

This chain connects TRBV28 to TRBJ2-1, with 8 bases matching TRBD2. The CDR3 totals 14 residues. The ends lost 5 bases at V and 8 bases at J; junction bases unmatched: 8. From germline, CDR1 is MDHEN and CDR2 SYDVKM. The CDR3 DNA follows: TGTGCCAGCAGTCCCCGTAGCGGGATTTATGAGCAGTTCTTC. Residues: CASSPRSGIYEQFF.